This T cell receptor (beta chain) emerged from a study of blood T cell repertoires in COVID-19. The assay was immunoSEQ multiplex PCR, and TCRdb's table has in-frame clones only and misses some. The sample lists 150,000 to 200,000 clones, 82% occurring once. Sequences were obtained from PBMCs or T cells enriched from blood (not recorded which). This TCR was recovered from a woman in her sixties or seventies with acute COVID-19.

Here the CDR3 reads CASSPGTVINQPQHF. CDR3 coding DNA: TGTGCCAGCAGCCCAGGGACAGTGATCAATCAGCCCCAGCATTTT. V is TRBV7-2 and J is TRBJ1-5, with TRBD1 matching over 7 bases. The length of the CDR3 is 15 residues. Germline CDR1 reads SGHTA; CDR2 reads FQGNSA. V gave up 5 bases and J gave up 3 bases; unmatched junction bases: 7.